The 5 T cell receptor beta chains below were found in one sample sequenced in a study of blood T cells in healthy people across ages (dated by TCRdb to about 2015). Library construction relied on 5' RACE. Sequencing instrument: Illumina HiSeq 2500. A second PCR of roughly 7 to 12 cycles was performed with a sample-barcoded 5' primer and a J-beta primer mix. TCRdb took the public reads, trimmed them with fastp at Q25, ran MiXCR for clone calling and kept in-frame beta chains. A single entry per CDR3 protein holds the most common genes and DNA from its merged rows. This sample is represented by hundreds of thousands of distinct CDR3 sequences; about 28% of them were singletons. 15% to 20% of the sample is in the top ten clones. The sample was blood. The receptors originated from a woman aged 80 or over in good health.

As concerns this clonotype: The junction does not match germline at one end; this may be a read error. The chain carries TRBV10-3 and TRBJ1-4; 8 bases line up with TRBD1. CDR3 size: 15 residues. In germline, CDR1 is ENHRY, CDR2 SYGVKD. The CDR3 DNA is TGTGCCACCAGTGCTGACAGGGGAGCTAATGAAAAACTGTTTTTT. Its translation is CATSADRGANEKLFF.

The chain carries TRBV7-2 and TRBJ1-1; 7 bases map to TRBD1. J gave up 7 bases and V 5 bases, and 7 bases lay outside the gene matches. Germline V CDR1 and CDR2: SGHTA, FQGNSA. This CDR3 has 13 amino acids. CDR3 in DNA: TGTGCCAGCAGCCGACGACAGGGATATGAAGCTTTCTTT. It codes for CASSRRQGYEAFF.

This clonotype appeared many times. CDR3 loop: CASSQDIAGNYGYTF. Written as DNA, the CDR3 is TGCGCCAGCAGCCAAGATATTGCAGGCAACTATGGCTACACCTTC. The rearrangement uses TRBV4-3 and TRBJ1-2; D is uncertain. The CDR3 extends over 15 amino acids. Germline V gene sequence: CDR1 LGHNA, CDR2 YSLEER. Between the trimmed V and J ends, which lost 0 bases and 2 bases, there was a span of 10 bases.

This clonotype has just a few counts. The J gene is TRBJ1-2, the V gene TRBV6-1, with D possibly being TRBD1 (5 bases). Germline assignment: CDR1 MNHNS and CDR2 SASEGT. V was cut by 6 bases and J by 1 base, with 15 bases left in between. This CDR3 has 15 amino acids. The CDR3 sequence: CASSHGDGSNYGYTF. For the CDR3, the DNA is TGTGCCAGCAGCCACGGGGACGGGAGTAACTATGGCTACACCTTC.

This clonotype was counted ten times or more. The chain is built from TRBV10-3 and TRBJ2-3; maybe TRBD1 (6 bases). V was clipped by 4 bases and J by 6 bases, with 14 bases between them. CDR1 and CDR2 (germline): ENHRY, SYGVKD. This CDR3 has 14 residues. The CDR3 coding sequence is TGTGCCATCAGTGCAGGCACAGGGTTGGATACGCAGTATTTT. The encoded protein is CAISAGTGLDTQYF.